This is a list of T cell receptor beta chains from one sample in a study of T-cell memory formation after mild COVID-19. TCRdb reprocessed the 5' RACE reads via MiXCR and lists one record per CDR3 protein. The sample gives some 320,000 distinct CDR3 sequences, approximately 15% of which show up once; around 20% is in the top ten. The sample comprised PBMCs or a T cell subset sorted from them (not recorded which). The receptors were gathered from a man younger than 35 who had mild COVID-19 (a few samples of this study predate the infection). Cell type and time point are not known. Both conserved end residues are part of each CDR3. The order of the fields is J gene, D gene, clone size, V gene, CDR3 DNA, CDR3 protein. The D gene is left open where the match is weak. Clone size is not always given. Where it is, it says once, few, many or a class for expanded clones.

>TRBJ2-3|TRBD2|.|TRBV3-1
TGTGCCAGCAGCCAAGATTGGCGGGGAGGGACGCAGTATTTT
CASSQDWRGGTQYF
>TRBJ2-2|.|few|TRBV7-2
TGTGCCAGCAGCCTACAGTTTCTCGGGGAGCTGTTTTTT
CASSLQFLGELFF
>TRBJ2-7|TRBD2|many|TRBV12-3/TRBV12-4
TGTGCCAGCAGCCATAGCGGGGGCCCAAGGGGGCAGTACTTC
CASSHSGGPRGQYF
>TRBJ1-1|.|.|TRBV19
TGTGCCAGTAGCACCCTATCGACCGCTAACACTGAAGCTTTCTTT
CASSTLSTANTEAFF
>TRBJ2-2|TRBD2|few|TRBV3-1
TGTGCCAGCAGCCATACTAGCGGGGGAACGAACACCGGGGAGCTGTTTTTT
CASSHTSGGTNTGELFF
>TRBJ1-4|.|few|TRBV7-2
TGTGCCAGCAGCTTAAGGCAGGAAAAACTGTTTTTT
CASSLRQEKLFF
>TRBJ2-3|.|.|TRBV6-5
TGTGCCAGCACCCCAGGGGGCACAGATACGCAGTATTTT
CASTPGGTDTQYF
>TRBJ2-3|TRBD2|few|TRBV6-6
TGTGCCAGCAGTTACCAGACTAGCGGGGGGATCCTAGATACGCAGTATTTT
CASSYQTSGGILDTQYF
>TRBJ1-2|.|.|TRBV15
TGTGCCACCAGCCCGAGCTGGAGGGGCTACACCTTC
CATSPSWRGYTF
>TRBJ2-3|TRBD2|few|TRBV7-3
TGTGCCAGCAGCTTAACGTCAGAGCGGGGGGGCACAGATACGCAGTATTTT
CASSLTSERGGTDTQYF
>TRBJ2-5|TRBD1|few|TRBV4-1
TGCGCCAGCAGCCATTCGGGAAGGGGGCGCCAAGAGACCCAGTACTTC
CASSHSGRGRQETQYF
>TRBJ2-2|.|few|TRBV7-2
TGTGCCAGCAGCTTAGTCTCAACGGGCACGGGGTACGGGGAGCTGTTTTTT
CASSLVSTGTGYGELFF
>TRBJ2-3|.|few|TRBV29-1
TGCGGGGGGTTGGCTAGCACAGATACGCAGTATTTT
CGGLASTDTQYF
>TRBJ1-2|.|.|TRBV4-1
TGCGCCAGCAGCCCCCGATGGCCGGGGAAGGGCTACACCTTC
CASSPRWPGKGYTF
>TRBJ1-1|.|once|TRBV29-1
TGCAGGGGGGACTCGAACACTGAAGCTTTCTTT
CRGDSNTEAFF
>TRBJ2-3|.|.|TRBV28
TGTGCCAGCAGCTCGGGGTGGTCGGGCACAGATACGCAGTATTTT
CASSSGWSGTDTQYF
>TRBJ2-4|TRBD1|few|TRBV7-2
TGTGCCAGCAGCTTAGAGGCAGGGGGTTTAGGCATTCAGTACTTC
CASSLEAGGLGIQYF
>TRBJ2-3|.|.|TRBV24-1
TGTGCCACCAGTGAGGGGGGCCCCCCCACAGATACGCAGTATTTT
CATSEGGPPTDTQYF
>TRBJ1-6|.|few|TRBV18
TGTGCCAGCTCACCACCGAGCGTTATCCTCCACTTT
CASSPPSVILHF
>TRBJ1-1|TRBD1|few|TRBV12-3/TRBV12-4
TGTGCCAGCAGTTTAGCATACAGGGGATTGATCATGAACACTGAAGCTTTCTTT
CASSLAYRGLIMNTEAFF
>TRBJ2-5|TRBD1|.|TRBV5-6
TGTGCCAGCAGCTTGGACGCAGGACAGGGGGCCGTATCATACTTC
CASSLDAGQGAVSYF
>TRBJ2-3|TRBD2|.|TRBV6-6
TGTGCCAGCAGTCTGCTCAGCGGGGGGGTCGCAGATACGCAGTATTTT
CASSLLSGGVADTQYF
>TRBJ1-1|TRBD1|few|TRBV6-5
TGTGCCAGCAGCTATGGACAGGGATTGAACACTGAAGCTTTCTTT
CASSYGQGLNTEAFF
>TRBJ2-2|.|few|TRBV5-1
TGCGCCAGCAGCTTGGCCACAGGCGCGAACACCGGGGAGCTGTTTTTT
CASSLATGANTGELFF
>TRBJ2-3|.|few|TRBV5-1
TGCGCCAGCAGCTTGGGCGGCAGGTCAGATACGCAGTATTTT
CASSLGGRSDTQYF
>TRBJ2-3|TRBD2|.|TRBV4-1
TGCGCCAGCAGCCAAGTGGCGGGAGGGGATACGCAGTATTTT
CASSQVAGGDTQYF
>TRBJ2-4|TRBD1|few|TRBV5-4
TGTGCCAGCAGCTCTCTGACAGGGGGACGTAAAAACATTCAGTACTTC
CASSSLTGGRKNIQYF
>TRBJ1-2|.|.|TRBV4-3
TGCGCCAGCAGCCAAGATAGGGGTGGTGCCTATGGCTACACCTTC
CASSQDRGGAYGYTF
>TRBJ1-4|TRBD1|few|TRBV5-6
TGTGCCAGCAGGACCACCCCCCGGGACAGGGCTTTTATGGCTAATGAAAAACTGTTTTTT
CASRTTPRDRAFMANEKLFF
>TRBJ1-2|.|.|TRBV20-1
TGCAGTGCTAGACAGCCGGGACTTCGGCCTAACTATGGCTACACCTTC
CSARQPGLRPNYGYTF
>TRBJ2-7|.|.|TRBV6-1
TGTGCCAGCAGTGAAGCGTGGACCGCCGAGCAGTACTTC
CASSEAWTAEQYF
>TRBJ1-2|.|.|TRBV29-1
TGCAGCGTTGAAGGGTGGGATTATGGCTACACCTTC
CSVEGWDYGYTF
>TRBJ2-7|.|many|TRBV12-3/TRBV12-4
TGTGCCAGCAGCCCAGGACTCTACGAGCAGTACTTC
CASSPGLYEQYF
>TRBJ1-5|.|many|TRBV6-5
TGTGCCAGCAGTTATGCCGGGACGGGTAGGAATCAGCCCCAGCATTTT
CASSYAGTGRNQPQHF
>TRBJ2-5|.|.|TRBV6-5
TGTGCCAGCAGTACCAAGGGCCGGGGGTCTAAGACCCAGTACTTC
CASSTKGRGSKTQYF
>TRBJ2-1|.|.|TRBV4-3
TGCGCCAGCAGCCAAGAATTGTTCGATGAGCAGTTCTTC
CASSQELFDEQFF
>TRBJ2-5|.|many|TRBV20-1
TGCAGTGCCAGACTAGTAGCCTCTGAGGAGACCCAGTACTTC
CSARLVASEETQYF
>TRBJ1-2|TRBD1|few|TRBV7-9
TGTGCCAGCAGCTTCACGGACAGGCCCTACACCTTC
CASSFTDRPYTF
>TRBJ2-2|.|few|TRBV7-2
TGTGCCAGCAGCTTAGTGGGCCTCCGGAGGGCCGGGGAGCTGTTTTTT
CASSLVGLRRAGELFF
>TRBJ1-2|.|.|TRBV28
TGTGCCAGCAGTTCCCAGACGTCGGGGGATGGCTACACCTTC
CASSSQTSGDGYTF